This TCR beta chain was sequenced for a study of cytomegalovirus exposure and HLA in healthy donors. General study results and limits: The authors listed 164 TCR beta chains as cytomegalovirus-associated.

Per germline, CDR1 LNHNV and CDR2 YYDKDF (reference sequence). Unmatched junction bases numbered 2, after V lost 1 base and J lost 6 bases. The CDR3 totals 13 residues. A multiplex PCR was run with 60 Vbeta primers and 13 Jbeta primers. Profiling relied on immunoSEQ multiplex PCR, and the TCRdb table lists in-frame clones only, not all of them. The table records fewer than 200,000 clones, around four fifths of them present only once. In regard to this clone: The target antigen is unknown.

Material for sequencing was PBMCs. The rearrangement joins TRBV15 to TRBJ1-2; 7 bases align to TRBD1. This receptor was obtained from a woman aged 50 to 60 in good health and CMV-seronegative. The CDR3 reads CATSRGRGNGYTF. Written as DNA, the CDR3 is TGTGCCACCAGCAGAGGCAGGGGGAATGGCTACACCTTC.